Following are 17 T cell receptor beta chains from one sample sequenced in a study of blood T cells in healthy people across ages. A sample-barcoded 5' primer and a J-beta primer mix were used in a second PCR of roughly 7 to 11 cycles. TCRdb re-called the 5' RACE reads through MiXCR, storing one row per CDR3 protein. The sample contains 600,000 to 800,000 distinct CDR3 sequences, under 25% of which appear only once. Sequenced material: blood. All receptors come from a man between 65 and 85 years old in good health.

The chain is built from TRBV29-1 and TRBJ1-1, with 11 bases fitting TRBD1. V dropped 5 bases and J dropped 4; count of bases not matched to a gene: 6. The CDR3 runs 14 residues. CDR1 and CDR2 from the germline V gene are SQVTM and ANQGSEA. CDR3 sequence reads: CSVHPGTGGTEAFF. Written as DNA, the CDR3 is TGCAGCGTTCACCCTGGGACAGGGGGCACTGAAGCTTTCTTT.

The chain has TRBV5-1 and TRBJ2-2; TRBD2 matches at 10 bases. V shed 2 bases, J shed 7 bases, and the junction held 14 bases outside the gene matches. The CDR3 length is 18 residues. Germline CDR1 and CDR2: SGHRS and YFSETQ. CDR3 protein: CASSFLTGAGGNVGELFF. The CDR3 region has the DNA TGCGCCAGCAGCTTCCTGACTGGAGCGGGAGGGAATGTCGGGGAGCTGTTTTTT. Looking up the rest from reference TRBV5-1 and TRBJ2-2 gives the full variable domain: KAGVTQTPRYLIKTRGQQVTLSCSPISGHRSVSWYQQTPGQGLQFLFEYFSETQRNKGNFPGRFSGRQFSNSRSEMNVSTLELGDSALYLCASSFLTGAGGNVGELFFGEGSRLTVL.

This clonotype turned up a few times. The rearrangement uses TRBV3-1 and TRBJ2-5; D remains ambiguous. The end of the DNA is better explained by TRBJ2-1, so the J call may be wrong. CDR1 and CDR2 (germline): LGHDT, YNNKEL (reference sequence). The CDR3 has 12 residues. CDR3 loop: CASSQVLDEQFF. In DNA, the CDR3 is TGTGCCAGCAGCCAAGTGTTGGATGAGCAGTTCTTC.

This clonotype was found many times. In DNA form, the CDR3 reads TGCGCCAGCAGCTTTAGCGGACTAGCCAAAAACATTCAGTACTTC. This codes for CASSFSGLAKNIQYF. The chain carries TRBV5-1 and TRBJ2-4, with TRBD2 as a possible D gene (6 bases). CDR3 length equals 15 residues. V was clipped by 2 bases and J by 0 bases, with 9 bases between them. From germline, CDR1 is SGHRS and CDR2 YFSETQ.

The sample holds one count of this clonotype. The chain has TRBV4-3 and TRBJ2-3; D ambiguous. Germline V gene lookup returns CDR1 LGHNA and CDR2 YSLEER. Trimming stripped 4 bases from V and 6 bases from J, with 20 bases between. The CDR3 is made up of 16 amino acids. CDR3 in amino acids: CASSPDASSVSDTQYF. The CDR3 bases are TGCGCCAGCAGCCCGGACGCTAGTAGTGTCTCCGATACGCAGTATTTT.

The rearrangement uses TRBV25-1 and TRBJ1-1, with D possibly TRBD1 on 5 matching bases. Trimming left V 2 bases short and J 4 bases short, with 17 bases between. From germline, CDR1 is MGHDK and CDR2 SYGVNS. The CDR3 sequence is 16 residues long. CDR3 sequence reads: CASSERLTAGPTEAFF. Here the CDR3 DNA reads TGTGCCAGCAGTGAACGCCTGACAGCAGGGCCCACTGAAGCTTTCTTT.

CDR3 sequence: CASSGDGGTDTQYF. DNA for the CDR3: TGCGCCAGCAGCGGGGACGGCGGCACAGATACGCAGTATTTT. The chain couples TRBV5-1 to TRBJ2-3; D may be TRBD1 or TRBD2 (5 bases each). Germline CDR1 reads SGHRS; CDR2 reads YFSETQ. Trimming cost V 4 bases and J 1 base, with 10 bases left between them. The CDR3 is 14 amino acids.

This clonotype was counted only a few times. The chain links TRBV29-1 to TRBJ2-3; TRBD2 aligns across 11 bases. The V gene's germline CDR1 is SQVTM and CDR2 ANQGSEA. The CDR3 has 14 amino acids. Trimming cost V 8 bases and J 2 bases; bases outside gene matches: 6. CDR3 amino acids: CSPRLAGYTDTQYF. The CDR3 nucleotides are TGCAGCCCTCGACTAGCGGGATACACAGATACGCAGTATTTT.

This clonotype has more than one count but fewer than ten. CDR3 sequence reads: CASSLNPGLLETQYF. The DNA for the CDR3 is TGTGCCAGCAGCTTAAATCCGGGACTGTTGGAGACCCAGTACTTC. V and J are TRBV7-8 and TRBJ2-5; tentative D call: TRBD2 (6 bases). The germline V gene has CDR1 SGHVS and CDR2 FQNEAQ. The length of the CDR3 is 15 residues. Trimming cost V 2 bases and J 5 bases, with 15 bases left between them. The entire variable domain, with the rest obtained from reference TRBV7-8 and TRBJ2-5, is as follows: GAGVSQSPRYKVAKRGQDVALRCDPISGHVSLFWYQQALGQGPEFLTYFQNEAQLDKSGLPSDRFFAERPEGSVSTLKIQRTQQEDSAVYLCASSLNPGLLETQYFGPGTRLLVL.

This clonotype was seen a few times. It may be a read error: a sequence one base away is much more abundant. The V and J genes are TRBV11-2 and TRBJ2-2; D is ambiguous. Trimming removed 8 bases at V and 0 bases at J, with 13 bases between. Germline V gene lookup returns CDR1 SGHAT and CDR2 FQNNGV. The CDR3 spans 15 residues. CDR3 bases: TGTGCCAGCGGCTCCAGTACAGCGAACACCGGGGAGCTGTTTTTT. Protein product: CASGSSTANTGELFF.

The chain combines TRBV7-9 with TRBJ2-4; 8 positions match TRBD1. CDR1 is SEHNR and CDR2 is FQNEAQ in the germline V gene (reference sequence). J lost 9 bases, V lost 1 base, and 11 bases had no gene match. The CDR3 has 16 residues. The CDR3 protein is CASSLGGTGGGIIQYF. The CDR3 DNA reads as TGTGCCAGCAGCTTAGGGGGCACAGGGGGTGGTATCATTCAGTACTTC.

This clonotype has only a few counts. This chain uses TRBV14 with TRBJ1-1, with D perhaps TRBD1 (6 bases). CDR1 and CDR2 (germline): SGHDN, FVKESK. Deletions cut 4 bases from V and 9 bases from J, with 12 bases between. This CDR3 has 12 residues. The CDR3 reads CASSPDRLKAFF. CDR3 in DNA: TGTGCCAGCAGCCCAGACAGGTTAAAAGCTTTCTTT.

This chain links TRBV4-3 with TRBJ2-7; 7 positions agree with TRBD2. The J segment lost 2 bases and the V segment lost 2 bases, leaving 6 bases of the junction unmatched. Germline lookup yields CDR1 LGHNA and CDR2 YSLEER. This CDR3 contains 15 residues. This CDR3 reads CASSQHPSGAYEQYF. CDR3 nucleotide sequence: TGCGCCAGCAGCCAACACCCTAGCGGCGCCTACGAGCAGTACTTC.

There are a few counts of this clonotype. One junction end disagrees with the germline gene, perhaps due to a read error. This chain links TRBV7-8 with TRBJ2-2; 7 nucleotides match TRBD2. In germline, CDR1 is SGHVS, CDR2 FQNEAQ. The CDR3 extends over 15 amino acids. The CDR3 sequence: CANSLTSLNTGELFF. In DNA, the CDR3 is TGTGCCAACAGCCTGACTAGCCTGAACACCGGGGAGCTGTTTTTT.

This clonotype was seen more than once but under ten times. This rearrangement joins TRBV6-4 to TRBJ2-1, with TRBD2 identical over 7 bases. With 7 bases clipped from V and 3 bases from J, the junction kept 9 bases outside the gene matches. The CDR3 spans 15 residues. Germline V gene sequence: CDR1 MRHNA, CDR2 SNTAGT. The CDR3 here is CASTPRGGGYNEQFF. DNA of the CDR3: TGTGCCAGCACCCCTAGGGGCGGGGGCTACAATGAGCAGTTCTTC.

The sample holds many counts of this clonotype. This chain links TRBV4-1 with TRBJ1-4; perhaps TRBD1 as D (6 bases). The CDR3 loop spans 13 amino acids. Per the germline V gene, CDR1 is MGHRA and CDR2 is YSYEKL. V was clipped by 1 base and J by 9 bases, with 9 bases between them. For the CDR3, the DNA is TGCGCCAGCAGCCAAGCCGGACAGCAAAAACTGTTTTTT. It specifies CASSQAGQQKLFF.

This clonotype was found a few times. V usage is TRBV5-6 and J usage is TRBJ2-3; D is uncertain. Deletions cut 1 base from V and 2 bases from J, with 8 bases between. The CDR3 is 14 residues long. Looked up from germline, CDR1 is SGHDT and CDR2 is YYEEEE. The CDR3 bases are TGTGCCAGCAGCTTGTTGCCGTCCACAGATACGCAGTATTTT. This gives the protein CASSLLPSTDTQYF.